This paragraph covers one TCR beta chain sequence. What it binds is unknown. Unique molecular identifiers featured in each of the TCR beta cDNA libraries. Some 500,000 cDNA molecules were recovered from an input of roughly 0.85 to 10 million T cells. Each CDR3 protein is one row after TCRdb ran MiXCR on the PCR reads. Found here are about 160,000 distinct CDR3 sequences, roughly 40% of them singletons; the top ten hold 25% to 35%. These data come from a study of post-analysis software for immune sequencing data. For the study at large: There were relapsing-remitting, secondary progressive and progressive-relapsing multiple sclerosis among the disease courses included. Study-level results: The study found TRBV5-6, TRBV5-1 and TRBV20-1 among roughly 5 TRBV segments more frequent in patients than controls. Among multiple sclerosis patients, normalized Chao1 diversity was significantly below that of controls.

CDR1 LGHNA and CDR2 YSLEER come from the germline V gene. The CDR3 is 13 amino acids. Trimming shortened V by 0 bases and J by 14 bases, and 15 bases separated the two germline ends. The material was blood, obtained after autologous hematopoietic stem cell transplantation. The receptor comes from a girl aged 10-17 years with multiple sclerosis. The rearrangement links TRBV4-3 to TRBJ2-3; the D gene is possibly TRBD2 (6 bases). The CDR3 sequence: CASSQDRRRDRYF. CDR3 in DNA: TGCGCCAGCAGCCAAGATCGGCGGCGGGACCGGTATTTT.